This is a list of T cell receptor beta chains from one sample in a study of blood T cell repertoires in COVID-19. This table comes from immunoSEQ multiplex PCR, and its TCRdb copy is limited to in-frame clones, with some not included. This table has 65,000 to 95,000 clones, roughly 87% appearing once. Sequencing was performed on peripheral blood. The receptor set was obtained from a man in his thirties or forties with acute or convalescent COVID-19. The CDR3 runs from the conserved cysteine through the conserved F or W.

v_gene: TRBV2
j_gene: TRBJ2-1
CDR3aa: CATQREREGENEQFF

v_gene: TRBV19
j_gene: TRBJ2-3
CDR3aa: CASENSGSGNTQYF

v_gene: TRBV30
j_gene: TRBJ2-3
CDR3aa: CAWSVSADTQYF

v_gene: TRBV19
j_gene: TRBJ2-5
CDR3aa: CASSRLAAGKETQYF

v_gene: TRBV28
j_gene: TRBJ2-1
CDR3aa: CASGGQGWHEQFF

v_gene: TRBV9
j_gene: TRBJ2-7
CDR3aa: CASSRGLAGGNSYEQYF

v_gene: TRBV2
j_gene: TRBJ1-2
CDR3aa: CASSSGGNYGYTF

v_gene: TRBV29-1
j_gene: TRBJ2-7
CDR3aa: CSCGTIPYEQYF

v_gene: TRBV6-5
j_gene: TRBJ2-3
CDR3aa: CASSLGALTSTDTQYF

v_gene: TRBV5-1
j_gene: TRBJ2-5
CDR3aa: CASSSNGGYQETQYF

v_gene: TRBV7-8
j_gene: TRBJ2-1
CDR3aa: CASSTLAGGLNEQFF

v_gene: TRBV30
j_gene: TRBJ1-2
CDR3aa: CAWSLTSAYGYTF

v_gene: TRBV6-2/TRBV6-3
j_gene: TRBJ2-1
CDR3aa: CASSYSYLVDEQFF

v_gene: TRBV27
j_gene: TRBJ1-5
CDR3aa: CASRTSRGMGQPQHF

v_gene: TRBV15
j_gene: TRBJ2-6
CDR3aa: CATSRDLAASGANVLTF

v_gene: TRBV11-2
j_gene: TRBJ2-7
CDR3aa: CASSPPASGGWGYEQYF

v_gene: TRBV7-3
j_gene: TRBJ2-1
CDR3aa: CASSPGGLAGTEQFF

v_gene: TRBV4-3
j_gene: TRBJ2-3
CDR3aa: CASSQGLAGGDTQYF

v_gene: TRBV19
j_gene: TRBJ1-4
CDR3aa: CASSILAGIGEKLFF

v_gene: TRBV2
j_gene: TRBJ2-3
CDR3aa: CASSDWDTRTDTQYF

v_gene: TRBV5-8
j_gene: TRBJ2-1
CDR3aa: CASSTGLALNEQFF

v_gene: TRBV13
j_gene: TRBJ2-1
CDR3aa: CASSLTSGSSYNEQFF

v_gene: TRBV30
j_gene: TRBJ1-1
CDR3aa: CAGLGATGLTEAFF

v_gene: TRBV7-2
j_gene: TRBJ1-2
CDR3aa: CASSSQGYGYTF

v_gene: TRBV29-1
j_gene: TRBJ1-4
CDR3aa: CSVAPGQHNEKLFF

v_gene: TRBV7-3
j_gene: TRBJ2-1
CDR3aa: CASSKNRDRGNNEQFF